The 8 T cell receptor beta chains below all came from one sample that was sequenced in a study of blood T cell repertoires in COVID-19. Data came from immunoSEQ multiplex PCR; TCRdb stores just in-frame clones and leaves some out. The sample has approximately 47,000 clones, less than 85% seen once; the top ten hold approximately 8.2%. The sample consisted of peripheral blood. All receptors come from a man aged 55 to 70 with acute or convalescent COVID-19.

The CDR3 DNA sequence: TGCAGCGTTAATTATTTAGGACAGGGGGAGAACACTGAAGCTTTCTTT. Its translation: CSVNYLGQGENTEAFF. The chain carries TRBV29-1 and TRBJ1-1, with 10 bases aligning to TRBD1. CDR1 and CDR2 from the germline V gene are SQVTM and ANQGSEA. This CDR3 is 16 amino acids long. The J segment lost 1 base and the V segment lost 5 bases, leaving 10 bases of the junction unmatched. The full variable domain, completed using reference TRBV29-1 and TRBJ1-1, is SAVISQKPSRDICQRGTSLTIQCQVDSQVTMMFWYRQQPGQSLTLIATANQGSEATYESGFVIDKFPISRPNLTFSTLTVSNMSPEDSSIYLCSVNYLGQGENTEAFFGQGTRLTVV.

This CDR3 reads CSASKGRVAEQYF. CDR3 DNA: TGCAGTGCTAGTAAGGGGAGGGTCGCGGAGCAGTACTTC. The V and J genes are TRBV20-1 and TRBJ2-7, with 7 bases matching TRBD2. Trimming removed 3 bases from V and 7 bases from J; junction bases left unmatched: 9. Germline CDR1 reads DFQATT; CDR2 reads SNEGSKA (reference sequence). The CDR3 totals 13 residues.

The chain has TRBV6-2 or TRBV6-3 and TRBJ2-5, with TRBD2 identical over 11 bases. The CDR3 covers 20 residues. Germline loops: CDR1 MNHEY, CDR2 SVGEGT. V gave up 2 bases and J gave up 5 bases; unmatched junction bases: 19. The CDR3 DNA reads as TGTGCCAGCAGTTACCCCTCGCTAGCGGGGGGACAAGGAAGGTCGGAGACCCAGTACTTC. As protein: CASSYPSLAGGQGRSETQYF.

The V and J genes are TRBV5-1 and TRBJ1-1; D not resolved. The CDR3 has 14 residues. Germline V CDR1 and CDR2: SGHRS, YFSETQ. With 3 bases removed from V and 1 base from J, the gap between germline ends came to 10 bases. CDR3 DNA sequence: TGCGCCAGCAGCTCTCACACAAAGAACACTGAAGCTTTCTTT. Its translation is CASSSHTKNTEAFF.

The J gene is TRBJ1-2, the V gene TRBV18; D ambiguous. V lost 0 bases and J lost 1, with 12 bases in between. This CDR3 comprises 16 residues. Germline CDR1 is KGHSH and CDR2 is LQKENI. The CDR3 protein is CASSPPESRNNYGYTF. The CDR3 coding sequence is TGTGCCAGCTCACCACCGGAAAGCAGGAATAACTATGGCTACACCTTC.

The J gene is TRBJ2-5, the V gene TRBV27, with 14 bases aligning to TRBD2. The CDR3 sequence is 16 residues long. Germline CDR1 MNHEY, CDR2 SMNVEV (reference sequence). J gave up 5 bases and V 5 bases, and 7 bases lay outside the gene matches. This chain's CDR3 is CASSPTSGGAGETQYF. CDR3 coding DNA: TGTGCCAGCAGTCCGACTAGCGGGGGGGCCGGGGAGACCCAGTACTTC.

V usage is TRBV28 and J usage is TRBJ2-2, with D possibly being TRBD2 (6 bases). V lost 5 bases and J 0 bases, leaving 31 bases between the germline ends. Germline V CDR1 and CDR2: MDHEN, SYDVKM. This CDR3 is 22 amino acids long. CDR3 loop: CASSPLDPLDGGVAANTGELFF. The CDR3 coding sequence is TGTGCCAGCAGTCCGCTTGACCCCCTTGACGGAGGGGTCGCAGCGAACACCGGGGAGCTGTTTTTT.

The table lists this clone with a count of one. V and J are TRBV2 and TRBJ2-1; 7 bases align to TRBD2. Germline V gives CDR1 SNHLY, CDR2 FYNNEI. Trimming at V came to 11 bases and at J to 0 bases, leaving 7 bases not matched to a gene. This CDR3 is 14 amino acids long. The CDR3 sequence: CARGGGGSYNEQFF. Written as DNA, the CDR3 is TGTGCCCGGGGCGGGGGTGGCTCCTACAATGAGCAGTTCTTC.